The source of this T cell receptor (beta chain) is a study of blood T cell repertoires in COVID-19. Recovery among Cohort 3 donors was established by two negative PCRs, clearance, or symptom resolution. The length of the CDR3 is 11 residues. Germline assignment: CDR1 SGHRS and CDR2 YFSETQ. The V gene lost 0 bases and the J gene lost 11 bases, with 6 bases spanning the gap. Clones were sequenced by immunoSEQ multiplex PCR, and TCRdb holds only the in-frame ones, with some missing. The data contain 150,000 to 200,000 clones, over 75% of them singletons. This clone appeared a few times. The sequence was collected from a man in his fifties or sixties who had recovered from COVID-19. Sequencing was carried out using PBMCs or T cells enriched from blood (not recorded which). This chain joins TRBV5-1 and TRBJ2-1, with D possibly matching TRBD1 (5 bases). The CDR3, as DNA: TGCGCCAGCAGCTTGGAGGGGCAGCAGTTCTTC. This translates into CASSLEGQQFF.